A single sample gave rise to the 16 T cell receptor beta chains below, sequenced in a study of OX40 agonist ivuxolimab in advanced cancers. This table comes from immunoSEQ multiplex PCR, and its TCRdb copy is limited to in-frame clones, with some not included. The data contain 5,000 to 6,500 clones, 71% of them singletons. This specimen was CD4+ or CD8+ T cells sorted from blood, taken in a trial of the OX40 agonist ivuxolimab. The source of these receptors is an adult with an advanced solid tumor such as melanoma, head and neck, liver or kidney cancer.

The rearrangement joins TRBV7-2 to TRBJ1-2; D is undetermined. The CDR3 sequence is 12 residues long. V was trimmed by 1 base and J by 7 bases, leaving 7 bases between them. Germline lookup yields CDR1 SGHTA and CDR2 FQGNSA. CDR3 sequence reads: CASSLGARGYTF. The CDR3 DNA sequence: TGTGCCAGCAGCTTAGGGGCACGTGGCTACACCTTC.

The rearrangement joins TRBV7-6 to TRBJ2-7; 9 bases map to TRBD1. J lost 3 bases, V lost 5 bases, and 8 bases had no gene match. Germline V gene lookup returns CDR1 SGHVS and CDR2 FNYEAQ. This CDR3 contains 15 residues. In DNA form, the CDR3 reads TGTGCCAGCAGCGCATCGGGACAGGGTAACTACGAGCAGTACTTC. As protein: CASSASGQGNYEQYF.

This chain connects TRBV28 to TRBJ2-7, with D unresolved. There are 14 residues in the CDR3. V lost 6 bases to trimming and J lost 0 bases, with 12 bases between them. Germline V gives CDR1 MDHEN, CDR2 SYDVKM. The CDR3 loop reads CASRDASSSYEQYF. As DNA, the CDR3 is TGTGCCAGCAGGGATGCGTCCAGCTCCTACGAGCAGTACTTC.

V and J are TRBV4-1 and TRBJ2-1; TRBD2 aligns across 9 bases. CDR1 and CDR2 from the germline V gene are MGHRA and YSYEKL. V trimming: 5 bases; J trimming: 5 bases; junction bases outside the gene matches: 4. The CDR3 spans 14 residues. CDR3: CASSVAGVDNEQFF. The CDR3 bases are TGCGCCAGCAGCGTAGCGGGAGTGGACAATGAGCAGTTCTTC.

CDR3 bases: TGTGCCAGCACTTCCGGGACAGGCACTGAAGCTTTCTTT. Amino acid sequence: CASTSGTGTEAFF. The chain carries TRBV28 and TRBJ1-1, with 8 bases fitting TRBD1. The germline CDR1 and CDR2 sequences are MDHEN and SYDVKM. The CDR3 contains 13 residues. V lost 7 bases and J lost 4; bases outside the gene matches: 5.

There are many counts of this clone. This sequence joins TRBV5-8 and TRBJ2-3, with a weak D call TRBD2 (5 bases). CDR1 is SGHTS, CDR2 YDEGEE, per germline. The CDR3 has 12 amino acids. V lost 9 bases and J lost 5, with 13 bases in between. This CDR3 reads CATSDWEDTQYF. Written as DNA, the CDR3 is TGTGCCACTTCGGACTGGGAAGATACGCAGTATTTT. Variable domain in full (rest from reference TRBV5-8 and TRBJ2-3): EAGVTQSPTHLIKTRGQQATLRCSPISGHTSVYWYQQALGLGLQFLLWYDEGEERNRGNFPPRFSGRQFPNYSSELNVNALELEDSALYLCATSDWEDTQYFGPGTRLTVL.

This clone has more than one count but fewer than ten. The chain recombines TRBV4-1 with TRBJ1-6; D is unresolved. The CDR3 has 16 residues. Deletions cut 1 base from V and 0 bases from J, with 7 bases between. From germline, CDR1 is MGHRA and CDR2 YSYEKL. The CDR3 DNA sequence: TGCGCCAGCAGCCAAGTGGCGAGCTCCTATAATTCACCCCTCCACTTT. This codes for CASSQVASSYNSPLHF.

CDR3 in amino acids: CASREPGQGGQPQHF. The CDR3 DNA reads TGTGCCAGCAGAGAGCCGGGACAGGGAGGTCAGCCCCAGCATTTT. V usage is TRBV27 and J usage is TRBJ1-5; 9 bases are shared with TRBD1. The CDR3 sequence is 15 residues long. J gave up 6 bases and V 6 bases, and 9 bases lay outside the gene matches. Germline lookup yields CDR1 MNHEY and CDR2 SMNVEV (reference sequence).

CDR3 residues: CASSYEAGVETQYF. CDR3 DNA: TGTGCCAGCAGTTACGAGGCGGGGGTAGAGACCCAGTACTTC. This rearrangement joins TRBV6-5 to TRBJ2-5; 7 bases are a match to TRBD2. Germline lookup yields CDR1 MNHEY and CDR2 SVGAGI. Trimming removed 2 bases from V and 4 bases from J; junction bases left unmatched: 4. This CDR3 comprises 14 residues.

V usage is TRBV4-3 and J usage is TRBJ1-6; D is uncertain. CDR3 size: 13 residues. V gave up 2 bases and J gave up 9 bases, with 8 bases separating them. In germline, CDR1 is LGHNA, CDR2 YSLEER. The CDR3 DNA is TGCGCCAGCAGCCAATATACTGGTTCACCCCTCCACTTT. This gives the protein CASSQYTGSPLHF.

The chain employs TRBV30 and TRBJ2-5; D gene unclear. The V end was cut by 1 base, the J end by 5 bases, with 8 bases between. CDR1 and CDR2 (germline): GTSNPN, SVGIG (reference sequence). The CDR3 is 12 amino acids. CDR3 nucleotide sequence: TGTGCCTGGAGTGGTCTAGGGGAGACCCAGTACTTC. It specifies CAWSGLGETQYF.

In its sample, this clone was seen once. The chain employs TRBV30 and TRBJ2-7; D is undetermined. The CDR3 is made up of 11 amino acids. The germline CDR1 and CDR2 sequences are GTSNPN and SVGIG (reference sequence). V was trimmed by 3 bases and J by 2 bases, leaving 5 bases between them. The CDR3, as DNA: TGTGCCTGGAGCCAAGCCTACGAGCAGTACTTC. Protein product: CAWSQAYEQYF.

This chain connects TRBV7-8 to TRBJ2-7; TRBD1 matches 9 bases. Unmatched junction bases numbered 8, after V lost 6 bases and J lost 2 bases. The CDR3 totals 15 residues. Germline CDR1 reads SGHVS; CDR2 reads FQNEAQ. Here the CDR3 reads CASRSTGGGPYEQYF. The CDR3, as DNA: TGTGCCAGCAGATCAACAGGGGGCGGGCCCTACGAGCAGTACTTC.

The chain joins TRBV7-2 to TRBJ2-7; D is perhaps TRBD2 (5 bases). Germline values: CDR1 SGHTA, CDR2 FQGNSA. With 1 base removed from V and 3 bases from J, the gap between germline ends came to 7 bases. The CDR3 covers 13 residues. CDR3 in DNA: TGTGCCAGCAGCTTAGTTGAGGGCTACGAGCAGTACTTC. This encodes CASSLVEGYEQYF.

V is TRBV10-2 and J is TRBJ2-3; 9 positions agree with TRBD2. Losses at the gene ends were 4 bases for V and 7 bases for J; bases not matched to a gene: 9. The CDR3 totals 15 residues. Germline lookup yields CDR1 WSHSY and CDR2 SAAADI. The CDR3 loop is CASSGISGGGNTQYF. The CDR3 nucleotides are TGCGCCAGCAGTGGCATTAGCGGGGGAGGTAATACGCAGTATTTT.

This clone was seen only a few times. This chain uses TRBV18 with TRBJ1-4; 8 bases agree with TRBD1. J gave up 8 bases and V 6 bases, and 8 bases lay outside the gene matches. Germline V lookup: CDR1 KGHSH, CDR2 LQKENI. The CDR3 runs to 14 residues. CDR3 nucleotides: TGTGCCAGCTCCCAAGACAGGGGAAGCGAAAAACTGTTTTTT. Translation gives CASSQDRGSEKLFF.